The subject of this entry is one T cell receptor beta chain. What antigen it recognizes has not been identified. The record has no base qualities; no much larger clone is one base away. CD8 naive samples were CD45RO-negative cells positively selected for CCR7, giving a CD45RA+CCR7+ population that excluded TemRA cells. The donors were healthy, HIV-negative adults who had no recently reported acute infections or vaccinations. Only Caucasian adults living in Nashville, Tennessee, USA were represented among the donors. Blood was obtained by leukapheresis, after which PBMCs were separated by Ficoll-Histopaque density gradient centrifugation and cryopreserved in liquid nitrogen vapor phase. Analytical flow cytometry was used to check the purity and quantity of every magnetically sorted T cell population. Genomic DNA was isolated from each sorted fraction and quantified by UV absorbance on a Nanodrop 2000c.

This entry belongs to a study of shared clonotypes between healthy human individuals (dated by TCRdb to 2020 to 2021). Background on the whole study: A couple of women and a few men aged 18 to 49 years were included in the cohort. For each donor, three plates each were used for CD4 naive and CD4 memory, two plates were used for CD8 naive, and one plate was used for CD8 memory. To estimate repertoire size and how much clonotypes are shared between individuals, the study performed deep sequencing of blood TCR repertoires from five healthy adults. Per donor, leukapheresis produced somewhere between about 0.9 and 9 billion PBMCs. Different laboratories and diverse techniques were used to prepare libraries and sequence TCR repertoires, to increase sequencing depth and limit assay-specific biases. Results the study describes overall, beyond this receptor: Pairwise subsampling indicated that sequencing depth was expected to affect the degree of clonotype sharing among donors. The genetic and exposure-history diversity represented was limited by the small number of donors. Only blood was sampled, and tissue TCR repertoires likely differ from those in blood. Across a few donors, roughly 5.4% of naive CD4, 3.5% of naive CD8, under 2.5% of memory CD4, and about 0.4% of memory CD8 clonotypes were shared. Naive subsets generally had larger estimated clonotype richness than memory subsets did. Higher generation probabilities were observed for clonotypes shared by all four sorted-subset donors than for non-shared clonotypes. Even with the large sequencing depth, rarefaction of the sorted-subset datasets indicated that sequencing was incomplete.

Using the deep immunoSEQ assay, TCR CDR3 regions were amplified from genomic DNA by multiplex PCR. For each cell subset, the extracted genomic DNA was distributed evenly across all wells of several immunoSEQ 96-well plates, and each plate served as one replicate. For sorted subsets, about 200 ng genomic DNA, equal to tens of thousands of T cell genomes, was loaded into each replicate PCR. The purified libraries were quantified using a Qubit 3.0 fluorometer, sized with a Bioanalyzer 2100, and then quantified again using the KAPA Library Quantification kit. Each immunoSEQ 96-well plate was sequenced on its own single-read 150-cycle Illumina NextSeq 550 flow cell. The authors' analysis ran thus. Because the immunoSEQ output held only junctional sequences and lacked quality scores, the filtering could not match the filtering applied to full-length reads. Sequences were annotated with PyIR, a Python wrapper for IgBLAST v1.9, using IMGT germline references to assign V/J genes and CDR3. Reads with weak V/J assignments (E-value above 1e-6), missing CDR3, stop codons, out-of-frame junctions, or ambiguous translated residues were removed. V3J clonotypes were defined as sequences sharing an identical inferred V gene, J gene, and CDR3 amino acid sequence. Percentage overlap between repertoires was calculated by dividing the number of shared unique clonotypes by the size of the smaller repertoire. Richness of each repertoire was evaluated using RTK rarefaction, the Chao1 estimator, and Recon v2.1 estimates of unobserved clonotypes. Generation probabilities for all TCRbeta clonotypes obtained by the gDNA method from several donors were computed using OLGA. The table comes from immuneACCESS by way of TCRdb, which keeps in-frame sequences with V and J called. Part of the clones is missing from these tables; in studies checked, under half for an unresolved V gene and the rest for unknown reasons. V, J and clone size were drawn from that table, and D and trimming were deduced from the DNA. This sample comprises about 2.1 million clones, under 95% of them detected only once. In total, the top ten clones hold 1.5% to 2% of the sample.

V loses 5 bases, J loses 4 bases, and the germline ends lie 18 bases apart. The CDR3 goes from the cysteine to the phenylalanine over 15 residues. Only CDR3 DNA is held: 45 bases, read in frame from base 1. CDR1 and CDR2 are drawn from the germline V gene: MDHEN, SYDVKM. The sample consisted of naive CD8+ T cells from PBMCs. The cell subset or site label, read with the paper, signifies: CD45RA+CCR7+. The receptor's source is a man younger than 35 in good health. Some clones in this sample may be carry-over from other donors' samples. The chain is made from TRBV28 and TRBJ2-7; the D region may be TRBD1 or TRBD2, each matching 5 bases equally. The CDR3 sequence is CASSPPGAGRYEQYF. Here is the DNA: TGTGCCAGCAGTCCCCCCGGGGCAGGGAGATACGAGCAGTACTTC.